This TCR beta chain originates from a study of T cell changes during pregnancy in multiple sclerosis. Assay: immunoSEQ multiplex PCR; the TCRdb copy retains only in-frame clones and omits some. The sample includes more than 65,000 clones, 90% to 95% of them seen just once. The sequence was obtained from a female donor with multiple sclerosis, enrolled in a pregnancy study. The sample consisted of peripheral blood, taken in the second trimester of pregnancy.

The chain's CDR3 is CASRDSGTGRMNTEAFF. The CDR3 DNA sequence: TGTGCCAGTAGGGACTCCGGGACAGGAAGAATGAACACTGAAGCTTTCTTT. V gene TRBV19 combines with J gene TRBJ1-1, with 8 bases that match TRBD1. This CDR3 has 17 residues. Per the germline V gene, CDR1 is LNHDA and CDR2 is SQIVND (reference sequence). With V trimmed by 6 bases and J by 0 bases, 12 bases remained unmatched. Filled out from reference TRBV19 and TRBJ1-1, the complete variable domain reads DGGITQSPKYLFRKEGQNVTLSCEQNLNHDAMYWYRQDPGQGLRLIYYSQIVNDFQKGDIAEGYSVSREKKESFPLTVTSAQKNPTAFYLCASRDSGTGRMNTEAFFGQGTRLTVV.